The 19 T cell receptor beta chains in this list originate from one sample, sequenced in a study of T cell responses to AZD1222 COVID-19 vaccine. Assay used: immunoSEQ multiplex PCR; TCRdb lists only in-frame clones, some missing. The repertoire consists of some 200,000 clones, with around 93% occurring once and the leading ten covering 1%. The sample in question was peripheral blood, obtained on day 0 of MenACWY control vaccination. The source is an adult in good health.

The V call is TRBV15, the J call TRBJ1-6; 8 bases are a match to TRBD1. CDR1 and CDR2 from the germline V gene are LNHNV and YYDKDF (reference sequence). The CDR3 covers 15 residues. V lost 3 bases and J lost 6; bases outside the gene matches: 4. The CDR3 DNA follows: TGTGCCACCAGCAGGGGACAGGTTGTTAATTCACCCCTCCACTTT. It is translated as CATSRGQVVNSPLHF.

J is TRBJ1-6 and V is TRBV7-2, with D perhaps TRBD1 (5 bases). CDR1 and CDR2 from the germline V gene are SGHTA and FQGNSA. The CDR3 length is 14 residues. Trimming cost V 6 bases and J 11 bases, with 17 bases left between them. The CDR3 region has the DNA TGTGCCAGCAGACAAGGAGGGGCGGAGACACCCCTCCACTTT. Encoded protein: CASRQGGAETPLHF. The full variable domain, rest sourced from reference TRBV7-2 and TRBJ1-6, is GAGVSQSPSNKVTEKGKDVELRCDPISGHTALYWYRQSLGQGLEFLIYFQGNSAPDKSGLPSDRFSAERTGGSVSTLTIQRTQQEDSAVYLCASRQGGAETPLHFGNGTRLTVT.

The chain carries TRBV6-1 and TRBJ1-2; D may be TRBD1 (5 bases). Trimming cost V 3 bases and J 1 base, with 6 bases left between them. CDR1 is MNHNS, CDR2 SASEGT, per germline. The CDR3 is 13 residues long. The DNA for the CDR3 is TGTGCCAGCAGTGAGACAGATAACTATGGCTACACCTTC. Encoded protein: CASSETDNYGYTF.

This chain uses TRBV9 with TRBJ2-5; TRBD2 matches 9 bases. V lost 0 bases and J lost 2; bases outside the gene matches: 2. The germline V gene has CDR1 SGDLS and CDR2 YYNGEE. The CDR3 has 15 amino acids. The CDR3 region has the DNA TGTGCCAGCAGCGTAGGCGGGGGGGGGCAAGAGACCCAGTACTTC. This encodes CASSVGGGGQETQYF.

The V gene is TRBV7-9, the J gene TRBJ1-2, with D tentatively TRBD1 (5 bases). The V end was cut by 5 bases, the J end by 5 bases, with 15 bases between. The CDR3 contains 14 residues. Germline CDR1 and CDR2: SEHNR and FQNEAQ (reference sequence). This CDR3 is CASSPRDQLYGYTF. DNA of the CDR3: TGTGCCAGCAGCCCCCGGGACCAGCTTTATGGCTACACCTTC.

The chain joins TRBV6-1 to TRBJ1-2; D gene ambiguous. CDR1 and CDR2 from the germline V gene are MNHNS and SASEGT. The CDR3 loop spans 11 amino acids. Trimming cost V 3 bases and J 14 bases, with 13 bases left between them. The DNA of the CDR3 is TGTGCCAGCAGTGATTACGGCCCACGGACCTTC. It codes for CASSDYGPRTF.

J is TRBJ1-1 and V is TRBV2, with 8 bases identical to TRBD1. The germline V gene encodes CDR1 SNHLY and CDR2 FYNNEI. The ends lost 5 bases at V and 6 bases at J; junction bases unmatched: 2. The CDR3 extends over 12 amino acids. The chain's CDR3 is CASSLQGAEAFF. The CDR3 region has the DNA TGTGCCAGCAGTTTACAGGGGGCTGAAGCTTTCTTT. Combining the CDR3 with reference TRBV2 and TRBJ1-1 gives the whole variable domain EPEVTQTPSHQVTQMGQEVILRCVPISNHLYFYWYRQILGQKVEFLVSFYNNEISEKSEIFDDQFSVERPDGSNFTLKIRSTKLEDSAMYFCASSLQGAEAFFGQGTRLTVV.

Here the CDR3 reads CASSLRQANNSPLHF. In DNA, the CDR3 is TGTGCCAGCAGCCTTAGACAGGCTAATAATTCACCCCTCCACTTT. The chain is built from TRBV6-5 and TRBJ1-6; a weak D match, TRBD1 (6 bases). V was pared by 6 bases and J by 5 bases, with 14 bases between. The germline V gene has CDR1 MNHEY and CDR2 SVGAGI. The CDR3 has 15 residues.

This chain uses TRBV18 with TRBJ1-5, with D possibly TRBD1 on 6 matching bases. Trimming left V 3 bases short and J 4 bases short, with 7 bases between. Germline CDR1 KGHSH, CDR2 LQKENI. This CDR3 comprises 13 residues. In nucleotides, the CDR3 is TGTGCCAGCTCACCGACAGGAAATCAGCCCCAGCATTTT. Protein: CASSPTGNQPQHF.

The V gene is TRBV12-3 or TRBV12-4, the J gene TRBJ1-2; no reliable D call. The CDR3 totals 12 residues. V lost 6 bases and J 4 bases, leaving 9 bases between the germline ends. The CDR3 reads CASSPAGYGYTF. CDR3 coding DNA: TGTGCCAGCAGCCCCGCTGGCTATGGCTACACCTTC.

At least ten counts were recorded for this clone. The chain's CDR3 is CASSHSKGNTGELFF. The CDR3 DNA reads TGCGCCAGCAGCCACAGTAAAGGGAACACCGGGGAGCTGTTTTTT. The chain links TRBV4-1 to TRBJ2-2; D is uncertain. Germline CDR1 reads MGHRA; CDR2 reads YSYEKL. V was pared by 3 bases and J by 1 base, with 9 bases between. The CDR3 is made up of 15 amino acids.

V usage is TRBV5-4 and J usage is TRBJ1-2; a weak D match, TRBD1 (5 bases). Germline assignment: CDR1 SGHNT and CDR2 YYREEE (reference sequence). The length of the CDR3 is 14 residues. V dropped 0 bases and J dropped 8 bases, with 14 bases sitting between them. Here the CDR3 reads CASSLGQTRRGYTF. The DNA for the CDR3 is TGTGCCAGCAGCTTGGGACAGACCCGGAGAGGCTACACCTTC.

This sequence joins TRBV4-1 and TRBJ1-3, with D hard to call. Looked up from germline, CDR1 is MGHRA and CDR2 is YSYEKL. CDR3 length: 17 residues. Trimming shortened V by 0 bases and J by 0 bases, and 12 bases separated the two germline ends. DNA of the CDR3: TGCGCCAGCAGCCAAGATAGAGAGGTCTTCTCTGGAAACACCATATATTTT. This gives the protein CASSQDREVFSGNTIYF.

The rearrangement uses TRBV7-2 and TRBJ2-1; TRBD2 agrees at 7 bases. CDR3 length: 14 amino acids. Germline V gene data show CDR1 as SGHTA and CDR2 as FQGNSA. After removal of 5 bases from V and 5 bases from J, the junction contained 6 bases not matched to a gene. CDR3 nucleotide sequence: TGTGCCAGCAGCCCTGTCAGCGGGGACAATGAGCAGTTCTTC. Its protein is CASSPVSGDNEQFF. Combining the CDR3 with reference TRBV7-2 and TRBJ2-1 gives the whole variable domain GAGVSQSPSNKVTEKGKDVELRCDPISGHTALYWYRQSLGQGLEFLIYFQGNSAPDKSGLPSDRFSAERTGGSVSTLTIQRTQQEDSAVYLCASSPVSGDNEQFFGPGTRLTVL.

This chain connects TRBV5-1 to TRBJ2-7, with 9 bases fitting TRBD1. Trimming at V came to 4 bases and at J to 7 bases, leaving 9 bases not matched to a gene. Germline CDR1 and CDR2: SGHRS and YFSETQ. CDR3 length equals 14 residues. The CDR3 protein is CASSKGDRAGEQYF. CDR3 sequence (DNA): TGCGCCAGCAGCAAAGGGGACAGGGCGGGGGAGCAGTACTTC.

CDR3 residues: CASRSRDRLNTEAFF. The CDR3, as DNA: TGTGCCAGCAGGTCCCGGGACAGATTGAACACTGAAGCTTTCTTT. The chain recombines TRBV28 with TRBJ1-1, with 7 bases aligning to TRBD1. The J segment lost 0 bases and the V segment lost 6 bases, leaving 7 bases of the junction unmatched. Germline V gene sequence: CDR1 MDHEN, CDR2 SYDVKM. This CDR3 has 15 residues.

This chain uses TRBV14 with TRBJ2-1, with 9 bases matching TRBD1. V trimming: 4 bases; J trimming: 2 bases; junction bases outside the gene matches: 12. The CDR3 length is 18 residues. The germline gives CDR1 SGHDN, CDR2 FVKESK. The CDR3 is CASSLRDRAVGAYNEQFF. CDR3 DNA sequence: TGTGCCAGCAGCCTCCGGGACAGGGCAGTGGGGGCCTACAATGAGCAGTTCTTC. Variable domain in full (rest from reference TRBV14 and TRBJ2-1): EAGVTQFPSHSVIEKGQTVTLRCDPISGHDNLYWYRRVMGKEIKFLLHFVKESKQDESGMPNNRFLAERTGGTYSTLKVQPAELEDSGVYFCASSLRDRAVGAYNEQFFGPGTRLTVL.

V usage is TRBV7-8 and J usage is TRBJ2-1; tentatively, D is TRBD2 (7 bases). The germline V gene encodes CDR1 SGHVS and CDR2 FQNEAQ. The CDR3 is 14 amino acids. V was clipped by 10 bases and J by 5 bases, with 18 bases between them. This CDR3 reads CATRGARGDNEQFF. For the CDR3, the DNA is TGTGCCACTCGGGGGGCGCGAGGGGACAATGAGCAGTTCTTC.

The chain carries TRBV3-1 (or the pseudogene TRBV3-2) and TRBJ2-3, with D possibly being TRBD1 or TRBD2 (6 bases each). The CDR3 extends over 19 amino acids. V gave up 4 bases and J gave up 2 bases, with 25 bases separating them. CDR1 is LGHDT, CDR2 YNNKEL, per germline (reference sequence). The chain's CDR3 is CASSRRLKGGRGSTDTQYF. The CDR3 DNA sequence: TGTGCCAGCAGCCGCCGCCTTAAGGGGGGCAGGGGATCCACAGATACGCAGTATTTT.